This is a list of T cell receptor beta chains from one sample in a study of cytomegalovirus exposure and HLA in healthy donors. TCRdb keeps only in-frame clones here, not all; method: immunoSEQ multiplex PCR. The sample carries under 300,000 clones, around 85% recorded once. What was sequenced was PBMCs. The receptor set was obtained from a woman younger than 35 in good health and CMV-seronegative. Both conserved end residues are part of each CDR3. The D gene is left open where the match is weak. Clone size is shown for a subset of rows, as once, few, many or a class of expanded clone.

size | J | D | V | DNA | CDR3
NA | TRBJ1-1 | TRBD1 | TRBV4-1 | TGCGCCAGCAGCCTCAGGGACAGGGGACCCGAGGACACTGAAGCTTTCTTT | CASSLRDRGPEDTEAFF
few | TRBJ1-2 | TRBD1 | TRBV5-1 | TGCGCCAGCAGCTGGGACAGGGGGAACGATGGCTACACCTTC | CASSWDRGNDGYTF
NA | TRBJ2-7 | TRBD1 | TRBV5-1 | TGCGCCAGCAGCGGGGACAGGGGGGCCTCCTACGAGCAGTACTTC | CASSGDRGASYEQYF
NA | TRBJ1-1 | TRBD1 | TRBV28 | TGTGCCAGCAGCCCGGGACAGACGAACACTGAAGCTTTCTTT | CASSPGQTNTEAFF
NA | TRBJ2-3 | NA | TRBV13 | TGTGCCAGCAGCTTAGCGGGGGGCACAGATACGCAGTATTTT | CASSLAGGTDTQYF
NA | TRBJ2-3 | TRBD1 | TRBV29-1 | TGCAGCGTCCAGACAGGGCCAGATACGCAGTATTTT | CSVQTGPDTQYF
NA | TRBJ1-1 | NA | TRBV25-1 | TGTGCCAGCAGCCCTTGGGCGGGAAACACTGAAGCTTTCTTT | CASSPWAGNTEAFF
NA | TRBJ2-1 | TRBD2 | TRBV7-2 | TGTGCCAGCAGCACCGGACTAGCGGCCAATGAGCAGTTCTTC | CASSTGLAANEQFF
NA | TRBJ2-3 | TRBD1 | TRBV7-6 | TGTGCCAGCAGCCGGGGACAGGGTTTTGCAGATACGCAGTATTTT | CASSRGQGFADTQYF
few | TRBJ1-2 | NA | TRBV7-2 | TGTGCCAGCAGCTTACCACAGATATATGGCTACACCTTC | CASSLPQIYGYTF
NA | TRBJ1-6 | NA | TRBV6-5 | TGTGCCAGCAGTTACGGCCCTTTAAATAATTCACCCCTCCACTTT | CASSYGPLNNSPLHF
NA | TRBJ1-2 | NA | TRBV2 | TGTGCCAGCCGCAGGGCGGCCGGCCCCACCTATGGCTACACCTTC | CASRRAAGPTYGYTF
NA | TRBJ2-7 | TRBD2 | TRBV4-3 | TGCGCCAGCAGCCTTATACGGACTAGCGGGATTATAAACGAGCAGTACTTC | CASSLIRTSGIINEQYF
NA | TRBJ2-1 | TRBD1 | TRBV11-2 | TGTGCCAGCAGCCGGGTTCTCAGGGGGCTTAATGAGCAGTTCTTC | CASSRVLRGLNEQFF
NA | TRBJ1-1 | NA | TRBV7-9 | TGTGCCAGCAGCCTTAGGGGGGGCTGGGGCACTGAAGCTTTCTTT | CASSLRGGWGTEAFF
NA | TRBJ2-7 | NA | TRBV5-6 | TGTGCCAGCAGCCACGGACAGCCTCCCCACGAGCAGTACTTC | CASSHGQPPHEQYF
NA | TRBJ2-7 | TRBD1 | TRBV6-5 | TGTGCCAGCAGTTACTCGGGGACAGGGGGGACCTACGAGCAGTACTTC | CASSYSGTGGTYEQYF
NA | TRBJ2-7 | NA | TRBV28 | TGTGCCAGCAGTTTTGGAGGGCCCTCCTACGAGCAGTACTTC | CASSFGGPSYEQYF
NA | TRBJ2-7 | NA | TRBV4-1 | TGCGCCAGCAGCCAGGGAGTGCGCTACGAGCAGTACTTC | CASSQGVRYEQYF
NA | TRBJ2-3 | TRBD2 | TRBV5-4 | TGTGCCAGCAGCTCAGGACTAGTAGTAGGTTCAGATACGCAGTATTTT | CASSSGLVVGSDTQYF
NA | TRBJ1-2 | NA | TRBV29-1 | TGCAGCGTTGAAGGCAGGGCCAATTACAACTATGGCTACACCTTC | CSVEGRANYNYGYTF
NA | TRBJ2-5 | TRBD1 | TRBV11-1 | TGTGCCAGCAGCAGGGGACAGGGTGAGGAGACCCAGTACTTC | CASSRGQGEETQYF
NA | TRBJ2-2 | TRBD1 | TRBV5-1 | TGCGCCAGCATTGGGACAGGGGGTTCCACCGGGGAGCTGTTTTTT | CASIGTGGSTGELFF